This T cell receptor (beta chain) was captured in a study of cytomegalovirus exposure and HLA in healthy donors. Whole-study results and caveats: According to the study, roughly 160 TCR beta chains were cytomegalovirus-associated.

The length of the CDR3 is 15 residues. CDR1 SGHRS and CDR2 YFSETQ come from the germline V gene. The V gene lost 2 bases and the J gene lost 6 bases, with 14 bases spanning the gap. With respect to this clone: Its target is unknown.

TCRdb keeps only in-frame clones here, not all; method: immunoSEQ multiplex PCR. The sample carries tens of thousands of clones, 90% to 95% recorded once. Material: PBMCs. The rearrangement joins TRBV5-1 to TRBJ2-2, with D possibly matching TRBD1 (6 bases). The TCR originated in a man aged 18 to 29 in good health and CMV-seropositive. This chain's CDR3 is CASSFGQSGPGELFF. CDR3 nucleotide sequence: TGCGCCAGCAGCTTTGGACAGTCGGGACCCGGGGAGCTGTTTTTT.